The rows below give T cell receptor beta chains drawn from one sample of a study of blood T cell repertoires in COVID-19. The assay was immunoSEQ multiplex PCR, and TCRdb's table has in-frame clones only and misses some. The repertoire includes about 190,000 clones, roughly 84% of them detected once, and 3% to 3.5% sits in the top ten. The material sequenced was PBMCs or T cells enriched from blood (not recorded which). Receptors were obtained from a woman aged 30 to 39 who had been exposed to COVID-19. Both conserved end residues are part of each CDR3. D genes are given only for firm matches. Expanded clones get a size class; other rows say once, few or many, or leave the size out.

V gene: TRBV11-1
D gene: .
clone size: .
J gene: TRBJ1-1
CDR3 protein: CASSLGVGRNTEAFF
CDR3 DNA: TGTGCCAGCAGCTTAGGGGTGGGGCGGAACACTGAAGCTTTCTTT

V gene: TRBV5-6
D gene: .
clone size: .
J gene: TRBJ2-3
CDR3 protein: CASRIAADTQYF
CDR3 DNA: TGTGCCAGCAGGATAGCGGCAGATACGCAGTATTTT

V gene: TRBV29-1
D gene: .
clone size: few
J gene: TRBJ1-1
CDR3 protein: CSVQKPLSAEAFF
CDR3 DNA: TGCAGCGTTCAAAAGCCCCTCTCCGCTGAAGCTTTCTTT

V gene: TRBV5-4
D gene: .
clone size: .
J gene: TRBJ1-2
CDR3 protein: CASSLGQENYGYTF
CDR3 DNA: TGTGCCAGCAGCTTGGGACAGGAGAACTATGGCTACACCTTC

V gene: TRBV5-4
D gene: .
clone size: .
J gene: TRBJ2-1
CDR3 protein: CATLSGSYNEQFF
CDR3 DNA: TGTGCCACCCTCTCGGGGTCCTACAATGAGCAGTTCTTC

V gene: TRBV13
D gene: .
clone size: .
J gene: TRBJ1-1
CDR3 protein: CASSLAGPNTEAFF
CDR3 DNA: TGTGCCAGCAGCTTAGCAGGGCCGAACACTGAAGCTTTCTTT

V gene: TRBV30
D gene: TRBD1
clone size: .
J gene: TRBJ1-2
CDR3 protein: CAWTPGTESYGYTF
CDR3 DNA: TGTGCCTGGACCCCAGGGACAGAGTCCTATGGCTACACCTTC

V gene: TRBV4-2
D gene: TRBD2
clone size: .
J gene: TRBJ2-3
CDR3 protein: CASSRGTSGPTDTQYF
CDR3 DNA: TGTGCCAGCAGCAGAGGGACTAGCGGCCCCACAGATACGCAGTATTTT

V gene: TRBV9
D gene: TRBD2
clone size: .
J gene: TRBJ2-3
CDR3 protein: CASSVVTSGGADTQYF
CDR3 DNA: TGTGCCAGCAGCGTAGTAACTAGCGGGGGGGCGGATACGCAGTATTTT

V gene: TRBV7-8
D gene: .
clone size: few
J gene: TRBJ1-2
CDR3 protein: CASSLSRVANYGYTF
CDR3 DNA: TGTGCCAGCAGCTTATCAAGAGTTGCTAACTATGGCTACACCTTC

V gene: TRBV6-5
D gene: TRBD1
clone size: .
J gene: TRBJ1-2
CDR3 protein: CASSPDRVGGYTF
CDR3 DNA: TGTGCCAGCAGCCCCGACAGGGTTGGGGGCTACACCTTC

V gene: TRBV6-5
D gene: .
clone size: .
J gene: TRBJ2-7
CDR3 protein: CASRSTGRYEQYF
CDR3 DNA: TGTGCCAGCAGATCTACAGGCCGCTACGAGCAGTACTTC

V gene: TRBV7-8
D gene: TRBD2
clone size: few
J gene: TRBJ2-7
CDR3 protein: CASSSLGLAGTYEQYF
CDR3 DNA: TGTGCCAGCAGCTCCTTAGGACTAGCGGGGACCTACGAGCAGTACTTC

V gene: TRBV5-8
D gene: .
clone size: .
J gene: TRBJ1-1
CDR3 protein: CASSFHREFVEAFF
CDR3 DNA: TGTGCCAGCAGCTTTCACAGGGAATTTGTTGAAGCTTTCTTT

V gene: TRBV19
D gene: .
clone size: .
J gene: TRBJ1-4
CDR3 protein: CASGNTPTNEKLFF
CDR3 DNA: TGTGCCAGTGGCAATACACCAACTAATGAAAAACTGTTTTTT

V gene: TRBV6-2/TRBV6-3
D gene: TRBD2
clone size: once
J gene: TRBJ2-5
CDR3 protein: CASSHLRLAGGSGETQYF
CDR3 DNA: TGTGCCAGCAGCCACCTCCGACTAGCGGGGGGGTCGGGAGAGACCCAGTACTTC

V gene: TRBV11-3
D gene: .
clone size: .
J gene: TRBJ2-1
CDR3 protein: CASSLFGSPNEQFF
CDR3 DNA: TGTGCCAGCAGTCTCTTTGGCTCCCCCAATGAGCAGTTCTTC

V gene: TRBV30
D gene: .
clone size: .
J gene: TRBJ2-3
CDR3 protein: CAWSTGVDTDTQYF
CDR3 DNA: TGTGCCTGGAGTACGGGGGTCGACACAGATACGCAGTATTTT

V gene: TRBV5-1
D gene: .
clone size: .
J gene: TRBJ1-1
CDR3 protein: CASSLEPQNTEAFF
CDR3 DNA: TGCGCCAGCAGCTTGGAGCCCCAGAACACTGAAGCTTTCTTT

V gene: TRBV18
D gene: .
clone size: .
J gene: TRBJ1-2
CDR3 protein: CASSPSGENYGYTF
CDR3 DNA: TGTGCCAGCTCCCCCTCAGGGGAGAACTATGGCTACACCTTC

V gene: TRBV19
D gene: TRBD1
clone size: .
J gene: TRBJ1-2
CDR3 protein: CASSPRTGPTSYGYTF
CDR3 DNA: TGTGCCAGTAGTCCTCGGACAGGCCCGACCTCCTATGGCTACACCTTC

V gene: TRBV24-1
D gene: .
clone size: .
J gene: TRBJ2-1
CDR3 protein: CATSDPKSTYNEQFF
CDR3 DNA: TGTGCCACCAGTGATCCGAAGAGTACCTACAATGAGCAGTTCTTC

V gene: TRBV6-6
D gene: .
clone size: .
J gene: TRBJ1-2
CDR3 protein: CASSTTGLGDGYTF
CDR3 DNA: TGTGCCAGCAGTACCACAGGGCTGGGAGATGGCTACACCTTC

V gene: TRBV6-5
D gene: TRBD1
clone size: .
J gene: TRBJ2-5
CDR3 protein: CASRTGTGGGETQYF
CDR3 DNA: TGTGCCAGCAGAACGGGGACAGGGGGCGGTGAGACCCAGTACTTC

V gene: TRBV3-1/TRBV3-2
D gene: .
clone size: few
J gene: TRBJ1-2
CDR3 protein: CASRTTAYGYTF
CDR3 DNA: TGTGCCAGCAGGACGACAGCGTATGGCTACACCTTC

V gene: TRBV5-1
D gene: .
clone size: .
J gene: TRBJ2-7
CDR3 protein: CASSLYDNSYEQYF
CDR3 DNA: TGCGCCAGCAGCTTGTACGACAACTCCTACGAGCAGTACTTC

V gene: TRBV15
D gene: .
clone size: .
J gene: TRBJ1-5
CDR3 protein: CATSRGPTGQPQHF
CDR3 DNA: TGTGCCACCAGCAGAGGCCCGACGGGGCAGCCCCAGCATTTT

V gene: TRBV12-3/TRBV12-4
D gene: .
clone size: .
J gene: TRBJ2-7
CDR3 protein: CASSFGTPYEQYF
CDR3 DNA: TGTGCCAGCAGTTTCGGGACACCCTACGAGCAGTACTTC

V gene: TRBV6-2/TRBV6-3
D gene: .
clone size: .
J gene: TRBJ1-5
CDR3 protein: CASSYSQPQHF
CDR3 DNA: TGTGCCAGCAGTTATAGTCAGCCCCAGCATTTT

V gene: TRBV14
D gene: .
clone size: .
J gene: TRBJ2-1
CDR3 protein: CASSQGSGVNEQFF
CDR3 DNA: TGTGCCAGCAGCCAAGGTTCGGGGGTCAATGAGCAGTTCTTC

V gene: TRBV7-2
D gene: .
clone size: .
J gene: TRBJ2-3
CDR3 protein: CASSDRVGSDTQYF
CDR3 DNA: TGTGCCAGCAGCGACCGGGTCGGGTCGGATACGCAGTATTTT

V gene: TRBV13
D gene: .
clone size: .
J gene: TRBJ2-4
CDR3 protein: CASSFVMAKNIQYF
CDR3 DNA: TGTGCCAGCAGCTTTGTCATGGCCAAAAACATTCAGTACTTC

V gene: TRBV29-1
D gene: TRBD2
clone size: .
J gene: TRBJ2-2
CDR3 protein: CSVEAGGLAGVTGELFF
CDR3 DNA: TGCAGCGTCGAGGCGGGAGGACTAGCGGGGGTAACCGGGGAGCTGTTTTTT

V gene: TRBV4-3
D gene: .
clone size: .
J gene: TRBJ2-7
CDR3 protein: CASSQDPVGAENSYEQYF
CDR3 DNA: TGCGCCAGCAGCCAAGATCCGGTAGGGGCGGAGAACTCCTACGAGCAGTACTTC

V gene: TRBV4-3
D gene: TRBD1
clone size: .
J gene: TRBJ2-2
CDR3 protein: CASSQDRGQGRGDTGELFF
CDR3 DNA: TGCGCCAGCAGCCAAGATAGAGGACAGGGGCGAGGGGACACCGGGGAGCTGTTTTTT

V gene: TRBV7-2
D gene: TRBD1
clone size: .
J gene: TRBJ1-2
CDR3 protein: CASSYQGAGYGYTF
CDR3 DNA: TGTGCCAGCAGCTACCAGGGGGCTGGCTATGGCTACACCTTC

V gene: TRBV20-1
D gene: .
clone size: few
J gene: TRBJ1-5
CDR3 protein: CSASARTAHYSNQPQHF
CDR3 DNA: TGCAGTGCTAGTGCTCGGACAGCGCATTATAGCAATCAGCCCCAGCATTTT

V gene: TRBV7-8
D gene: TRBD1
clone size: .
J gene: TRBJ1-2
CDR3 protein: CASSLATGTAYGYTF
CDR3 DNA: TGTGCCAGCAGCTTAGCCACCGGGACAGCATATGGCTACACCTTC

V gene: TRBV2
D gene: .
clone size: .
J gene: TRBJ1-1
CDR3 protein: CASIKTAAMNTEAFF
CDR3 DNA: TGTGCCAGCATCAAGACAGCCGCTATGAACACTGAAGCTTTCTTT

V gene: TRBV27
D gene: .
clone size: once
J gene: TRBJ2-7
CDR3 protein: CASSLSPRYEQYF
CDR3 DNA: TGTGCCAGCAGTTTATCACCCAGGTACGAGCAGTACTTC